What follows are 24 T cell receptor beta chains derived from one specimen sequenced in a study of blood T cell repertoires in COVID-19. Generated by immunoSEQ multiplex PCR, the TCRdb table keeps only in-frame clones and is missing some. The table has fewer than 150,000 clones, roughly four fifths seen once. Sequencing was carried out using peripheral blood. Receptors originate from a human donor in a cohort sampled during active COVID-19.

The chain combines TRBV5-5 with TRBJ1-1; unclear D gene. The CDR3 contains 16 residues. Between the trimmed V and J ends, which lost 5 bases and 0 bases, there was a span of 17 bases. Germline values: CDR1 SGHKS, CDR2 YYEKEE (reference sequence). CDR3 residues: CASSFFSGPMNTEAFF. DNA for the CDR3: TGTGCCAGCAGTTTCTTCAGCGGTCCGATGAACACTGAAGCTTTCTTT.

The sample holds a few counts of this clone. V gene TRBV27 combines with J gene TRBJ1-1; D gene unclear. This CDR3 comprises 11 residues. The ends were cut back, 8 bases at V and 0 bases at J, with 4 bases in the middle. Germline V CDR1 and CDR2: MNHEY, SMNVEV (reference sequence). The CDR3 nucleotides read TGTGCCAGCCAGATGAACACTGAAGCTTTCTTT. It translates to CASQMNTEAFF.

This clone was detected once. This rearrangement joins TRBV9 to TRBJ2-5, with a possible D match to TRBD1 (5 bases). V dropped 3 bases and J dropped 0 bases, with 6 bases sitting between them. CDR3 size: 13 residues. The V gene's germline CDR1 is SGDLS and CDR2 YYNGEE. The CDR3: CASSDRYQETQYF. Here the CDR3 DNA reads TGTGCCAGCAGCGACAGGTACCAAGAGACCCAGTACTTC.

The chain recombines TRBV4-2 with TRBJ2-5; a weak D match, TRBD2 (6 bases). CDR3 length: 17 residues. Germline CDR1 LGHNA, CDR2 YNFKEQ. The germline V and J ends were trimmed by 0 bases and 5 bases, with 19 bases remaining between them. CDR3 region: CASSQDWTGEEGETQYF. The CDR3 coding sequence is TGTGCCAGCAGCCAAGATTGGACGGGGGAGGAAGGGGAGACCCAGTACTTC.

The V and J genes are TRBV10-2 and TRBJ2-2; D unresolved. Trimming took off 4 bases at V and 7 bases at J, with 13 bases between the two ends. Germline V gene sequence: CDR1 WSHSY, CDR2 SAAADI. CDR3 length: 14 amino acids. This CDR3 is CASSAPPPGGELFF. CDR3 in DNA: TGCGCCAGCAGTGCTCCCCCGCCCGGCGGGGAGCTGTTTTTT.

This sequence joins TRBV5-1 and TRBJ1-2, with 8 bases matching TRBD1. This CDR3 has 14 amino acids. Germline V gene data show CDR1 as SGHRS and CDR2 as YFSETQ. Unmatched junction bases numbered 4, after V lost 0 bases and J lost 6 bases. The DNA for the CDR3 is TGCGCCAGCAGCTTGGAGACAGGGGAAGATGGCTACACCTTC. Translated: CASSLETGEDGYTF.

This sequence joins TRBV10-3 and TRBJ2-3; D might be TRBD1 (6 bases). From germline, CDR1 is ENHRY and CDR2 SYGVKD. The CDR3 runs to 12 residues. With 6 bases removed from V and 4 bases from J, the gap between germline ends came to 8 bases. CDR3 amino acids: CAIRGAADTQYF. The DNA for the CDR3 is TGTGCCATCAGGGGGGCGGCAGATACGCAGTATTTT.

The chain employs TRBV19 and TRBJ1-5; D ambiguous. This CDR3 region has 15 residues. From germline, CDR1 is LNHDA and CDR2 SQIVND (reference sequence). V dropped 3 bases and J dropped 0 bases, with 9 bases sitting between them. DNA for the CDR3: TGTGCCAGTAGTATGGGCATAGATAGCAATCAGCCCCAGCATTTT. Translated, it gives CASSMGIDSNQPQHF.

Only a few counts were recorded for this clone. The chain links TRBV29-1 to TRBJ1-3; 12 bases fit TRBD1. The CDR3 runs 14 residues. Germline trimming cut 4 bases from V and 4 bases from J; bases unmatched to any gene: 2. Per the germline V gene, CDR1 is SQVTM and CDR2 is ANQGSEA. CDR3 in amino acids: CSVAGTGGGNTIYF. CDR3 nucleotide sequence: TGCAGCGTTGCCGGGACAGGGGGCGGAAACACCATATATTTT.

The V and J genes are TRBV6-5 and TRBJ2-1; 9 nucleotides line up with TRBD1. This CDR3 region has 13 residues. Germline assignment: CDR1 MNHEY and CDR2 SVGAGI. The J segment lost 5 bases and the V segment lost 10 bases, leaving 6 bases of the junction unmatched. As DNA, the CDR3 is TGTGCCACCGGACAGGGGCGTAACAATGAGCAGTTCTTC. It is translated as CATGQGRNNEQFF.

The CDR3 spells CAWNVLRGTEAFF. CDR3 coding DNA: TGTGCCTGGAATGTTCTTAGGGGAACTGAAGCTTTCTTT. The chain combines TRBV30 with TRBJ1-1, with D perhaps matching TRBD1 (5 bases). With 4 bases removed from V and 5 bases from J, the gap between germline ends came to 14 bases. This CDR3 is 13 amino acids long. CDR1 is GTSNPN, CDR2 SVGIG, per germline (reference sequence).

This clone came up a few times. The V and J genes are TRBV11-2 and TRBJ2-7; TRBD1 matches at 9 bases. CDR1 and CDR2 (germline): SGHAT, FQNNGV. The CDR3 totals 14 residues. The J segment lost 3 bases and the V segment lost 4 bases, leaving 4 bases of the junction unmatched. CDR3 residues: CASSSGTGIYEQYF. The CDR3 DNA reads TGTGCCAGCAGCTCCGGGACAGGGATCTACGAGCAGTACTTC.

This sequence joins TRBV10-2 and TRBJ2-1; 10 bases match TRBD1. Germline V gene sequence: CDR1 WSHSY, CDR2 SAAADI. Losses at the gene ends were 1 base for V and 5 bases for J; bases not matched to a gene: 2. The CDR3 length is 15 residues. The DNA of the CDR3 is TGCGCCAGCAGTGAGTGGACAGGGGGTAACAATGAGCAGTTCTTC. Encoded protein: CASSEWTGGNNEQFF.

The genes are TRBV20-1 and TRBJ1-1, with no clear D. V was shortened by 3 bases and J by 3 bases, with 11 bases between the two germline ends. The CDR3 consists of 13 residues. Germline V gives CDR1 DFQATT, CDR2 SNEGSKA (reference sequence). CDR3 DNA sequence: TGCAGTGCTAGTATAGTCGCCGACACTGAAGCTTTCTTT. It codes for CSASIVADTEAFF.

This clone appeared once. V usage is TRBV5-4 and J usage is TRBJ2-3, with 7 positions matching TRBD2. V lost 1 base and J lost 3; bases outside the gene matches: 8. The germline gives CDR1 SGHNT, CDR2 YYREEE (reference sequence). CDR3 length equals 16 residues. CDR3 sequence: CASSLKSQGGTDTQYF. The CDR3 DNA sequence: TGTGCCAGCAGCTTGAAGAGTCAGGGAGGGACAGATACGCAGTATTTT.

This clone was detected many times. The chain recombines TRBV27 with TRBJ1-5; the match to TRBD1 covers 8 bases. Germline assignment: CDR1 MNHEY and CDR2 SMNVEV (reference sequence). The junction had 5 bases not matched to a gene; V was cut back by 6 bases and J by 1 base. The CDR3 is made up of 15 amino acids. CDR3 bases: TGTGCCAGCAGCAAGGACAGGGCGAGCAATCAGCCCCAGCATTTT. Translation: CASSKDRASNQPQHF.

This clone was picked up one time. The chain couples TRBV11-2 to TRBJ1-4; D may be TRBD1 (6 bases). CDR1 and CDR2 (germline): SGHAT, FQNNGV. Trimming took 5 bases from V and 7 from J, leaving 17 bases between them. The CDR3 is 15 residues long. CDR3: CASSASPGAGEKLFF. CDR3 nucleotide sequence: TGTGCCAGCAGCGCTAGCCCAGGGGCGGGTGAAAAACTGTTTTTT. Supplemented by reference TRBV11-2 and TRBJ1-4, the full variable domain reads EAGVAQSPRYKIIEKRQSVAFWCNPISGHATLYWYQQILGQGPKLLIQFQNNGVVDDSQLPKDRFSAERLKGVDSTLKIQPAKLEDSAVYLCASSASPGAGEKLFFGSGTQLSVL.

The chain has TRBV5-1 and TRBJ2-4; TRBD2 matches at 9 bases. CDR3 length: 17 amino acids. CDR1 and CDR2 from the germline V gene are SGHRS and YFSETQ. J gave up 5 bases and V 0 bases, and 9 bases lay outside the gene matches. The DNA of the CDR3 is TGCGCCAGCAGCTTGGGCGAGGCGGGGGGGCCTCAAAACATTCAGTACTTC. Translating gives CASSLGEAGGPQNIQYF. Combining the CDR3 with reference TRBV5-1 and TRBJ2-4 gives the whole variable domain KAGVTQTPRYLIKTRGQQVTLSCSPISGHRSVSWYQQTPGQGLQFLFEYFSETQRNKGNFPGRFSGRQFSNSRSEMNVSTLELGDSALYLCASSLGEAGGPQNIQYFGAGTRLSVL.

The V call is TRBV27, the J call TRBJ1-1; maybe TRBD1 (5 bases). The CDR3 has 18 residues. Germline V gene data show CDR1 as MNHEY and CDR2 as SMNVEV (reference sequence). Trimming cost V 3 bases and J 8 bases, with 28 bases left between them. CDR3 nucleotides: TGTGCCAGCAGTTTTCTGAAATCAAAGTTTGGGGCAAAAACGGAAGCTTTCTTT. This translates into CASSFLKSKFGAKTEAFF.

This chain links TRBV28 with TRBJ1-2, with D perhaps matching TRBD1 (6 bases). Trimming took off 4 bases at V and 6 bases at J, with 6 bases between the two ends. CDR1 is MDHEN, CDR2 SYDVKM, per germline. CDR3 length equals 11 residues. CDR3 nucleotide sequence: TGTGCCAGCAGTTACAGGGATGGCTACACCTTC. This encodes CASSYRDGYTF.

The sample holds a few counts of this clone. The chain employs TRBV18 and TRBJ2-5; possible D gene TRBD2, 6 bases. The V end lost 3 bases, the J end lost 4 bases, and 15 bases lay between the germline ends. CDR1 KGHSH and CDR2 LQKENI come from the germline V gene. CDR3 length: 15 residues. In nucleotides, the CDR3 is TGTGCCAGCTCACCGGGTCCTCTCGGGGGAGAGACCCAGTACTTC. Amino acid sequence: CASSPGPLGGETQYF.

V is TRBV28 and J is TRBJ1-1; 8 bases line up with TRBD1. Trimming at V came to 3 bases and at J to 9 bases, leaving 3 bases not matched to a gene. This CDR3 comprises 12 residues. The germline V gene has CDR1 MDHEN and CDR2 SYDVKM. CDR3 amino acids: CASSLRTGKAFF. In DNA form, the CDR3 reads TGTGCCAGCAGTTTGCGGACAGGGAAAGCTTTCTTT.

This chain connects TRBV27 to TRBJ1-2, with 10 bases that match TRBD1. The CDR3 spans 16 residues. V lost 5 bases to trimming and J lost 7 bases; unmatched junction nucleotides: 13. Germline V CDR1 and CDR2: MNHEY, SMNVEV (reference sequence). The CDR3 region is CASSITPGTGVGGYTF. CDR3 bases: TGTGCCAGCAGTATAACCCCCGGGACAGGGGTCGGTGGCTACACCTTC.

The chain links TRBV6-5 to TRBJ1-1; possibly TRBD1 for D (6 bases). V lost 4 bases, J lost 4 bases, and 10 bases lay in between. Per the germline V gene, CDR1 is MNHEY and CDR2 is SVGAGI. This CDR3 region has 13 residues. In nucleotides, the CDR3 is TGTGCCAGCAGTTCCAGGGGAATCACTGAAGCTTTCTTT. It yields the protein CASSSRGITEAFF.